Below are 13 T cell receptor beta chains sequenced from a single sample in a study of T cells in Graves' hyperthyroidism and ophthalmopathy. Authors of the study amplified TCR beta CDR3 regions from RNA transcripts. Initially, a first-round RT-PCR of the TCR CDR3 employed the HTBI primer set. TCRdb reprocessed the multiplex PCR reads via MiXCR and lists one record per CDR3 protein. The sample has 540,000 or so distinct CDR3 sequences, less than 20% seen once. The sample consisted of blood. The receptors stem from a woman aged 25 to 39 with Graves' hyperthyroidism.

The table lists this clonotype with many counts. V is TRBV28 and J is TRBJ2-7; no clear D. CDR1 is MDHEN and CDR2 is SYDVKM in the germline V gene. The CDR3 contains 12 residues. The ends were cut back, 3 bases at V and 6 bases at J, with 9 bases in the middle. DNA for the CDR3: TGTGCCAGCAGTTTTCGGCCCTCCGAGCAGTACTTC. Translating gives CASSFRPSEQYF.

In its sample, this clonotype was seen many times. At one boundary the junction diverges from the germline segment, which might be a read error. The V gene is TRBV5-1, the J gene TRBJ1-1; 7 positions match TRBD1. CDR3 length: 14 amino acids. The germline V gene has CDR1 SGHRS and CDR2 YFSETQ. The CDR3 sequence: CASSLGGGGTEAFF. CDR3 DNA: TGTGCCAGCAGCTTAGGGGGCGGGGGCACTGAAGCTTTCTTT.

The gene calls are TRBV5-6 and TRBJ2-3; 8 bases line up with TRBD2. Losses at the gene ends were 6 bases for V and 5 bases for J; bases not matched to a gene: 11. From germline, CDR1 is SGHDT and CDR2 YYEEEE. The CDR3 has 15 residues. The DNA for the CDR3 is TGTGCCAGCAAGCGTCCCGGGAGGGATCGAGATACGCAGTATTTT. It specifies CASKRPGRDRDTQYF.

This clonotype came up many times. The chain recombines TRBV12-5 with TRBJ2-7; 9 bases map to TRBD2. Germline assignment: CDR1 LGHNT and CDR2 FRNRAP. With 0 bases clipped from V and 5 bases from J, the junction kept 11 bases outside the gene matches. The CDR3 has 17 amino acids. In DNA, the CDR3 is TGTGCTAGTGGTTTGGTAAGGGGTAGCGGGAGTATCCACGAGCAGTACTTC. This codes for CASGLVRGSGSIHEQYF.

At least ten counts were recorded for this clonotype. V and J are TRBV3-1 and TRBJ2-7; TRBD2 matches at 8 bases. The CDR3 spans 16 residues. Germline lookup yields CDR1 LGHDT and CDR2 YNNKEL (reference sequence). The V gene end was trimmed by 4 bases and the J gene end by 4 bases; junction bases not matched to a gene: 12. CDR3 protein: CASSPHGTAGEYEQYF. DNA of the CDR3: TGTGCCAGCAGCCCCCACGGCACAGCGGGAGAGTACGAGCAGTACTTC.

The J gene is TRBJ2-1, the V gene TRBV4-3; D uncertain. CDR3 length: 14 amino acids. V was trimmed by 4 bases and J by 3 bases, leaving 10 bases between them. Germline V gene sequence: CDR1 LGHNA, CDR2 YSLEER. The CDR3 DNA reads TGCGCCAGCAGCCCGAGGCTCGGCTACAATGAGCAGTTCTTC. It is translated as CASSPRLGYNEQFF.

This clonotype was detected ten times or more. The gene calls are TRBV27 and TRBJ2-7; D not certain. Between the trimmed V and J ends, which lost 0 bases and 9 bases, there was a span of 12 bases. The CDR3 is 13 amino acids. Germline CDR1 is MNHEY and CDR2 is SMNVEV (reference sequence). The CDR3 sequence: CASSLSRGSRQYF. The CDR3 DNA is TGTGCCAGCAGTTTATCTCGTGGATCCCGGCAGTACTTC.

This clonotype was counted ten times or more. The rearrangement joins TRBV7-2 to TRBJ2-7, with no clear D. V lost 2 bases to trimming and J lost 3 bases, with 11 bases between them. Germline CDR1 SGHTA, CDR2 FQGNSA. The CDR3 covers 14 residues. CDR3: CASSLSSSHYEQYF. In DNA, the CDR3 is TGTGCCAGCAGCTTATCAAGTAGCCACTACGAGCAGTACTTC.

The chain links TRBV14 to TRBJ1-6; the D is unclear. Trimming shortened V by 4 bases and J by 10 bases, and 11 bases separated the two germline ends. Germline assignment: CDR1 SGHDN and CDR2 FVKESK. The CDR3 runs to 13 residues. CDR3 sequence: CASSPAHTSPLHF. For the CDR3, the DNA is TGTGCCAGCAGCCCCGCTCATACATCACCCCTCCACTTT.

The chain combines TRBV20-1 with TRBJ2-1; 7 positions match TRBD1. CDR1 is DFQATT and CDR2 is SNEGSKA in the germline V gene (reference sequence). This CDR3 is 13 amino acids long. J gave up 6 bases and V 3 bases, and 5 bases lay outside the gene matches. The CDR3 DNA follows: TGCAGTGCTAGTTGGACAGGAGGCAATGAGCAGTTCTTC. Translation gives CSASWTGGNEQFF.

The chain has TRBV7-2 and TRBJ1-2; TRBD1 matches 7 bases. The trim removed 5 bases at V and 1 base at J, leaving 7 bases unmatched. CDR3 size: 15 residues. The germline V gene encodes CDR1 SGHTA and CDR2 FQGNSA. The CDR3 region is CASSQDGQDNYGYTF. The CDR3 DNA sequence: TGTGCCAGCAGCCAAGACGGACAGGATAACTATGGCTACACCTTC.

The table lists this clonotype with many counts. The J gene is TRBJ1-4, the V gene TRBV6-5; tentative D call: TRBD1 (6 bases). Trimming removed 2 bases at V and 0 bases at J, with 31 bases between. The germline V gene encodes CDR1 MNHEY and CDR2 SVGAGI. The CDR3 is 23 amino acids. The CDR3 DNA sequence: TGTGCCAGCAGTTACGTTGGTTTGGGGGCAAGGAATCAACGACGTGCAACTAATGAAAAACTGTTTTTT. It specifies CASSYVGLGARNQRRATNEKLFF.

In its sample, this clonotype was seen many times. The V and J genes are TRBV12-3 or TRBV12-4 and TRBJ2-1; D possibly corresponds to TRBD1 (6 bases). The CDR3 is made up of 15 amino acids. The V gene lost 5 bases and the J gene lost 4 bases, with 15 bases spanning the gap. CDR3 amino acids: CASSHTGNFYNEQFF. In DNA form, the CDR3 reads TGTGCCAGCAGTCACACAGGGAACTTTTACAATGAGCAGTTCTTC.